The clone carrying this TCR beta chain has only a few counts. Its antigen is undetermined. All donors participated as healthy donors of bone marrow. This entry comes from a study of cytomegalovirus exposure and HLA in healthy donors. Study as a whole: From some 180 million T cells, an earlier analysis saw around 120 million unique TCR beta sequences.

The PCR contained 60 Vbeta and 13 Jbeta primers. TCRdb's table, derived via immunoSEQ multiplex PCR, lists solely in-frame clones and lacks some. Of about 140,000 clones listed, about 70% are singletons. Whole-study findings and limits: In the analysis, some V segments, TRBV6-2 and TRBV6-3 included, were excluded as indistinguishable. Researchers catalogued under 200 TCR beta chains as cytomegalovirus-associated.

This CDR3 contains 18 residues. CDR1 and CDR2 (germline): MGHRA, YSYEKL. Trimming took 1 base from V and 0 from J, leaving 17 bases between them. This sequence was found in a man aged 25 to 40 in good health and CMV-seropositive. This rearrangement joins TRBV4-1 to TRBJ2-3; tentative D call: TRBD2 (5 bases). Sequenced: PBMCs. This chain's CDR3 is CASSQARNTWTSTDTQYF. As DNA, the CDR3 is TGCGCCAGCAGCCAAGCTCGGAACACGTGGACTAGCACAGATACGCAGTATTTT.